A single sample is the source of the 16 T cell receptor beta chains below, sequenced in a study of graft-versus-host responses after intestinal transplantation. Their recognized antigens are unknown. The assay was immunoSEQ multiplex PCR, and TCRdb's table has in-frame clones only and misses some. Of tens of thousands of clones in the sample, roughly 92% are singletons; the top ten hold roughly 0.31%. The sample here was unstimulated CD4+ T cells sorted from spleen or lymph node cells, taken before intestinal transplant. All receptors come from a human donor who received an intestinal transplant.

This clone was seen a single time. The chain employs TRBV6-1 and TRBJ1-5; D is unresolved. Germline CDR1 MNHNS, CDR2 SASEGT. V was cut by 6 bases and J by 7 bases, with 10 bases left in between. There are 12 residues in the CDR3. This CDR3 reads CASSWERQPQHF. The CDR3 DNA reads as TGTGCCAGCAGCTGGGAGCGACAGCCCCAGCATTTT.

The chain has TRBV30 and TRBJ2-1; 14 positions match TRBD2. J lost 1 base, V lost 1 base, and 9 bases had no gene match. CDR3 length: 19 residues. Germline V CDR1 and CDR2: GTSNPN, SVGIG (reference sequence). The CDR3 nucleotides read TGTGCCTGGAGTGCACGACCGGGACTAGCGGGAGCGTCCTACAATGAGCAGTTCTTC. Translation: CAWSARPGLAGASYNEQFF.

The chain is built from TRBV11-2 and TRBJ2-3, with 11 bases identical to TRBD2. The trim removed 6 bases at V and 0 bases at J, leaving 5 bases unmatched. This CDR3 spans 16 amino acids. Germline V gene sequence: CDR1 SGHAT, CDR2 FQNNGV. As DNA, the CDR3 is TGTGCCAGCAGGGTAGGACTAGCGGGTAGCACAGATACGCAGTATTTT. Translating gives CASRVGLAGSTDTQYF. The full variable domain, in which reference TRBV11-2 and TRBJ2-3 provide the parts outside the CDR3, is EAGVAQSPRYKIIEKRQSVAFWCNPISGHATLYWYQQILGQGPKLLIQFQNNGVVDDSQLPKDRFSAERLKGVDSTLKIQPAKLEDSAVYLCASRVGLAGSTDTQYFGPGTRLTVL.

This clone was seen only once. This chain links TRBV7-3 with TRBJ2-1; a possible D gene is TRBD1 (6 bases). CDR3 length: 14 residues. Per germline, CDR1 SGHTA and CDR2 FQGTGA. V was shortened by 5 bases and J by 9 bases, with 17 bases between the two germline ends. CDR3 in DNA: TGTGCCAGCAGCCGAGAATCAGGGGATTCTGAGCAGTTCTTC. It translates to CASSRESGDSEQFF.

This chain links TRBV5-6 with TRBJ2-1; a possible D gene is TRBD2 (6 bases). V was cut by 4 bases and J by 0 bases, with 23 bases left in between. The CDR3 has 19 amino acids. Germline lookup yields CDR1 SGHDT and CDR2 YYEEEE. The CDR3 here is CASSPPDFVRGSSYNEQFF. The CDR3 region has the DNA TGTGCCAGCAGCCCGCCTGACTTCGTACGGGGGAGCTCCTACAATGAGCAGTTCTTC.

This rearrangement joins TRBV27 to TRBJ2-1; 9 bases line up with TRBD1. The CDR3 is 15 residues long. V trimming: 4 bases; J trimming: 9 bases; junction bases outside the gene matches: 10. Germline V gene sequence: CDR1 MNHEY, CDR2 SMNVEV (reference sequence). CDR3 sequence (DNA): TGTGCCAGCAGTTCCTCCACAGGGGGCCGGGGTGAGCAGTTCTTC. Protein sequence: CASSSSTGGRGEQFF.

The CDR3 reads CASSLTPGKPWELFF. DNA for the CDR3: TGTGCCAGCAGCTTAACCCCAGGAAAACCCTGGGAGCTGTTTTTT. V is TRBV7-3 and J is TRBJ2-2; D gene ambiguous. The germline gives CDR1 SGHTA, CDR2 FQGTGA. The CDR3 sequence is 15 residues long. The germline V and J ends were trimmed by 0 bases and 9 bases, with 14 bases remaining between them. Filled out from reference TRBV7-3 and TRBJ2-2, the complete variable domain reads GAGVSQTPSNKVTEKGKYVELRCDPISGHTALYWYRQSLGQGPEFLIYFQGTGAADDSGLPNDRFFAVRPEGSVSTLKIQRTERGDSAVYLCASSLTPGKPWELFFGEGSRLTVL.

The chain links TRBV18 to TRBJ2-5; 11 nucleotides align to TRBD2. Trimming took 3 bases from V and 1 from J; bases not matched to a gene: 4. The CDR3 runs 16 residues. Germline V gene sequence: CDR1 KGHSH, CDR2 LQKENI. Written as DNA, the CDR3 is TGTGCCAGCTCACCCCTAGCGGGAGGAGGCCAAGAGACCCAGTACTTC. This translates into CASSPLAGGGQETQYF.

The chain recombines TRBV6-5 with TRBJ2-1; D is unclear. Germline CDR1 MNHEY, CDR2 SVGAGI. There are 11 residues in the CDR3. Trimming took off 7 bases at V and 5 bases at J, with 6 bases between the two ends. The CDR3 bases are TGTGCCAGCAACCCACACAATGAGCAGTTCTTC. It specifies CASNPHNEQFF.

CDR3 DNA: TGTGCCAGCAGTCGGACAGGGGGGGACAATGAGCAGTTCTTC. This codes for CASSRTGGDNEQFF. The gene calls are TRBV6-5 and TRBJ2-1; 10 bases align to TRBD1. The CDR3 extends over 14 amino acids. The germline V gene has CDR1 MNHEY and CDR2 SVGAGI. V lost 5 bases to trimming and J lost 5 bases; unmatched junction nucleotides: 3.

V gene TRBV5-1 combines with J gene TRBJ2-3; no clear D. Germline V gene data show CDR1 as SGHRS and CDR2 as YFSETQ. V was shortened by 2 bases and J by 3 bases, with 10 bases between the two germline ends. This CDR3 comprises 14 residues. The CDR3 loop reads CASSFSLDTDTQYF. Here the CDR3 DNA reads TGCGCCAGCAGCTTTTCGCTGGATACAGATACGCAGTATTTT.

The chain carries TRBV7-3 and TRBJ2-5; TRBD2 aligns across 10 bases. Germline loops: CDR1 SGHTA, CDR2 FQGTGA. J was trimmed by 4 bases and V by 5 bases; bases with no gene match: 4. This CDR3 spans 14 amino acids. CDR3 DNA: TGTGCCAGCAGCCCTCGGACTAGCGGAGAGACCCAGTACTTC. Encoded protein: CASSPRTSGETQYF.

This sequence joins TRBV5-1 and TRBJ2-1; 10 bases agree with TRBD2. The V and J ends lost 5 bases and 7 bases, in that order; junction bases with no gene match: 12. The CDR3 is 16 residues long. CDR1 is SGHRS, CDR2 YFSETQ, per germline. The CDR3 loop is CASSPSGRGVFNEQFF. The CDR3 coding sequence is TGCGCCAGCAGTCCTAGCGGGAGAGGAGTGTTTAATGAGCAGTTCTTC.

The rearrangement joins TRBV19 to TRBJ2-7, with D tentatively TRBD1 or TRBD2 (5 bases each). The CDR3 has 15 amino acids. With 3 bases removed from V and 2 bases from J, the gap between germline ends came to 14 bases. Germline CDR1 is LNHDA and CDR2 is SQIVND (reference sequence). CDR3 DNA sequence: TGTGCCAGTAGTATGGGGGTTTCGGTTACCTACGAGCAGTACTTC. Encoded protein: CASSMGVSVTYEQYF.

This rearrangement joins TRBV28 to TRBJ2-5, with D possibly being TRBD1 (7 bases). The DNA end lines up better with TRBJ2-7; the J call may be wrong. This CDR3 has 13 amino acids. Germline V lookup: CDR1 MDHEN, CDR2 SYDVKM. This chain's CDR3 is CASSLTGRNEQYF. In DNA, the CDR3 is TGTGCCAGCAGTTTGACAGGGAGGAACGAGCAGTACTTC.

To note about this clone: Other DNA sequences in this specimen translate into the identical CDR3. This rearrangement joins TRBV5-1 to TRBJ1-4, with 9 bases that match TRBD1. Trimming took 0 bases from V and 5 from J; bases not matched to a gene: 2. The germline gives CDR1 SGHRS, CDR2 YFSETQ. The CDR3 contains 15 residues. The CDR3 DNA is TGCGCCAGCAGCTTGGAAGGGACAGGGAATGAAAAACTGTTTTTT. Its protein is CASSLEGTGNEKLFF. Full variable domain (outside the CDR3, taken from reference TRBV5-1 and TRBJ1-4): KAGVTQTPRYLIKTRGQQVTLSCSPISGHRSVSWYQQTPGQGLQFLFEYFSETQRNKGNFPGRFSGRQFSNSRSEMNVSTLELGDSALYLCASSLEGTGNEKLFFGSGTQLSVL.